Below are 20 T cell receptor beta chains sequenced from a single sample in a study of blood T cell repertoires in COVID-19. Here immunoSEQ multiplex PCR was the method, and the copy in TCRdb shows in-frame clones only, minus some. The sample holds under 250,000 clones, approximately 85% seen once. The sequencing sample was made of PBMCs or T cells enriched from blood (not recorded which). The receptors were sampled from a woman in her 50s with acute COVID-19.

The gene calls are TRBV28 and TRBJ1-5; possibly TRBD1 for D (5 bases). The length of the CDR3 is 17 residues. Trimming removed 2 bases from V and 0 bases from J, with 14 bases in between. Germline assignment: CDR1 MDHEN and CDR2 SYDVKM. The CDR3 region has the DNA TGTGCCAGCAGTTTAGGCGGGGGTGGATATAGCAATCAGCCCCAGCATTTT. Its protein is CASSLGGGGYSNQPQHF.

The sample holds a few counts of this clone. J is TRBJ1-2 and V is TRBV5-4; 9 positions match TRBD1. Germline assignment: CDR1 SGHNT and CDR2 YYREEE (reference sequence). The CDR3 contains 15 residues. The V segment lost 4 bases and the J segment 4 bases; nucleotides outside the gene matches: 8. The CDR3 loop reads CASSRAGQGGYGYTF. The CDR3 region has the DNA TGTGCCAGCAGCAGAGCGGGACAGGGAGGCTATGGCTACACCTTC. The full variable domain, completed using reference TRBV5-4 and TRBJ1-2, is ETGVTQSPTHLIKTRGQQVTLRCSSQSGHNTVSWYQQALGQGPQFIFQYYREEENGRGNFPPRFSGLQFPNYSSELNVNALELDDSALYLCASSRAGQGGYGYTFGSGTRLTVV.

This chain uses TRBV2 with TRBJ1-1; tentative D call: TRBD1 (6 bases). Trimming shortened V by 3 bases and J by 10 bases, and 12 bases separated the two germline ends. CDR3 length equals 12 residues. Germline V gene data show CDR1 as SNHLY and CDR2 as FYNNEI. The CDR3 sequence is CASSDTGRRAFF. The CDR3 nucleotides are TGTGCCAGCAGTGATACAGGGAGAAGAGCTTTCTTT.

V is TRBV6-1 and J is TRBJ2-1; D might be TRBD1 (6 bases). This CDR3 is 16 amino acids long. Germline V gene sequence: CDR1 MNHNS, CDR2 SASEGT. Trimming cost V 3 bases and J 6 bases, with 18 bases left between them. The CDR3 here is CASSDDSSGVVNEQFF. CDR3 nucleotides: TGTGCCAGCAGTGACGATAGCTCAGGGGTCGTCAATGAGCAGTTCTTC.

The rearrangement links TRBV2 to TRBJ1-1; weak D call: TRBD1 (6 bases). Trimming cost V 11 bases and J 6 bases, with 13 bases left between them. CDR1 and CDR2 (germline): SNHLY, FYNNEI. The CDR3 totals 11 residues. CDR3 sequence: CAGSRGAEAFF. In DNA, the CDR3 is TGTGCCGGGTCCAGGGGCGCTGAAGCTTTCTTT.

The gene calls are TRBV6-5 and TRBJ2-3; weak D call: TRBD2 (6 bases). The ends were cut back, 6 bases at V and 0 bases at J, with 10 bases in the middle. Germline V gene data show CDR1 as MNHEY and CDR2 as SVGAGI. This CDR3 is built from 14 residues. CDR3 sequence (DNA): TGTGCCAGCAGGTTGGGGGGTAGCACAGATACGCAGTATTTT. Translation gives CASRLGGSTDTQYF.

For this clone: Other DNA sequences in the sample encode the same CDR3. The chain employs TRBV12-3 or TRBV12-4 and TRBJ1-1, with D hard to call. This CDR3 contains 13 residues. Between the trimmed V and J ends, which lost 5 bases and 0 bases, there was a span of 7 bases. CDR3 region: CASSGQVNTEAFF. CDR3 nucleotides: TGTGCCAGCAGTGGGCAGGTGAACACTGAAGCTTTCTTT.

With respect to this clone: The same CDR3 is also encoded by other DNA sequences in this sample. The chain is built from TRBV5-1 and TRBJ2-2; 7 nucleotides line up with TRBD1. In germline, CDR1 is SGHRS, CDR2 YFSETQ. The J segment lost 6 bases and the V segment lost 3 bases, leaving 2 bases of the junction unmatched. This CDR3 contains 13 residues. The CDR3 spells CASSSTGAGELFF. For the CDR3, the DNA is TGCGCCAGCAGCTCAACAGGGGCCGGGGAGCTGTTTTTT.

The CDR3 protein is CASSLSGGQQETQYF. Here the CDR3 DNA reads TGTGCCAGCAGCTTGTCCGGGGGGCAACAAGAGACCCAGTACTTC. The genes are TRBV5-8 and TRBJ2-5, with TRBD2 as a possible D gene (7 bases). V was pared by 1 base and J by 2 bases, with 12 bases between. Germline values: CDR1 SGHTS, CDR2 YDEGEE. The CDR3 sequence is 15 residues long.

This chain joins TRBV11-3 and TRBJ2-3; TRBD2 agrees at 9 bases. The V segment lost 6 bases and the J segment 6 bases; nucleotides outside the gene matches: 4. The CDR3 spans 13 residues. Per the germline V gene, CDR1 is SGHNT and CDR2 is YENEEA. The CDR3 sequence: CASSAGGRDTQYF. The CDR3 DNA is TGTGCCAGCAGTGCGGGGGGGAGGGATACGCAGTATTTT.

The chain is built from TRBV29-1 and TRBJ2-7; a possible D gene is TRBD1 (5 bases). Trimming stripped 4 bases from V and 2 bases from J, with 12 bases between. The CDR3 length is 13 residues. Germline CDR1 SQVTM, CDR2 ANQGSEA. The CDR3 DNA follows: TGCAGCGTTGTTACAGGCCGAACCTACGAGCAGTACTTC. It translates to CSVVTGRTYEQYF.

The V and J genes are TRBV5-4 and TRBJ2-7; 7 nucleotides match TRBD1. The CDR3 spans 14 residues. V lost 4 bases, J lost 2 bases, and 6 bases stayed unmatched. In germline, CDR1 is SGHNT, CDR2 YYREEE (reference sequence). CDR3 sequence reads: CASSTRQGPYEQYF. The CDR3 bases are TGTGCCAGCAGCACTAGACAGGGCCCCTACGAGCAGTACTTC.

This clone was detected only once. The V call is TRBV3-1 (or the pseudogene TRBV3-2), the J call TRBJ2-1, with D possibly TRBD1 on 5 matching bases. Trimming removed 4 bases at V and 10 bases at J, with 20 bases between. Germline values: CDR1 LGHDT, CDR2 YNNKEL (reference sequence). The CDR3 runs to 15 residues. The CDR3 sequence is CASSLTDTPNVEQFF. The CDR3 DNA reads TGTGCCAGCAGCCTGACGGACACCCCCAACGTGGAGCAGTTCTTC.

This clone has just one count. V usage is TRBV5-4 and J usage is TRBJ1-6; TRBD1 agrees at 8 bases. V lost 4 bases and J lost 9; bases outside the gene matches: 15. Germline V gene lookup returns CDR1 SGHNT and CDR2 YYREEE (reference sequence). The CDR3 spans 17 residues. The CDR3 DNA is TGTGCCAGCAGCCCTATACTTGACAGGGGAGAGCCTTCACCCCTCCACTTT. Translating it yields CASSPILDRGEPSPLHF.

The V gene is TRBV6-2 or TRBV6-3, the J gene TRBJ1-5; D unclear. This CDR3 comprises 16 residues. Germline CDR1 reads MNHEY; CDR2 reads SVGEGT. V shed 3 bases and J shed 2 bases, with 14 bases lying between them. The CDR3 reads CASSYHRTGGNQPQHF. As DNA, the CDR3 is TGTGCCAGCAGTTATCACAGAACCGGGGGCAATCAGCCCCAGCATTTT.

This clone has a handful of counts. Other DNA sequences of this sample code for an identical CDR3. The CDR3 nucleotides are TGTGCCAGCAGTTACTCGACAGGAAACACTGAAGCTTTCTTT. This translates into CASSYSTGNTEAFF. The gene calls are TRBV6-5 and TRBJ1-1; perhaps TRBD1 as D (6 bases). V shed 0 bases and J shed 2 bases, with 7 bases lying between them. This CDR3 comprises 14 residues. Germline V gene data show CDR1 as MNHEY and CDR2 as SVGAGI.

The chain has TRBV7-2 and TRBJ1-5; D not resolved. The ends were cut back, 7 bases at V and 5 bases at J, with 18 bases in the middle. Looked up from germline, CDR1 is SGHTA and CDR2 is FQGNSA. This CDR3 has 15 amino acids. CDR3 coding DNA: TGTGCCAGCACCCCGCGGGTCGGTAACGATCAGCCCCAGCATTTT. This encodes CASTPRVGNDQPQHF.

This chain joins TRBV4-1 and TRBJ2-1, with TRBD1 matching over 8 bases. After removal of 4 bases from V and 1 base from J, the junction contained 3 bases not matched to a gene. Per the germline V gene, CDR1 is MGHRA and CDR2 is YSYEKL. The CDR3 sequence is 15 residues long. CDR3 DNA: TGCGCCAGCAGCCCAGACAGGGGTTCCTACAATGAGCAGTTCTTC. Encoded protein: CASSPDRGSYNEQFF.

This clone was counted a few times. DNA of the CDR3: TGTGCCAGCAGTCTCGACGCGACAGACATTCAGTACTTC. Encoded protein: CASSLDATDIQYF. The J gene is TRBJ2-4, the V gene TRBV2; the D gene is possibly TRBD1 (5 bases). Germline CDR1 SNHLY, CDR2 FYNNEI. V shed 5 bases and J shed 8 bases, with 13 bases lying between them. The CDR3 length is 13 residues. The full variable domain, rest sourced from reference TRBV2 and TRBJ2-4, is EPEVTQTPSHQVTQMGQEVILRCVPISNHLYFYWYRQILGQKVEFLVSFYNNEISEKSEIFDDQFSVERPDGSNFTLKIRSTKLEDSAMYFCASSLDATDIQYFGAGTRLSVL.

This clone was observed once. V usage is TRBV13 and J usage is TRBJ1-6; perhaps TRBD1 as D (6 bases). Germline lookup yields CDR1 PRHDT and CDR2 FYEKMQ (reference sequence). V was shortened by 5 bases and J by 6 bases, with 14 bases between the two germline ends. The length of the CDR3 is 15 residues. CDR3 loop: CASSPRAGANSPLHF. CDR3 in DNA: TGTGCCAGCAGCCCCCGGGCGGGGGCTAATTCACCCCTCCACTTT.